The 23 T cell receptor beta chains below come from one sample, sequenced in a study of blood T cell repertoires in COVID-19. Using immunoSEQ multiplex PCR, the repertoire was profiled, and TCRdb retains in-frame clones only, with some absent. This table has over 120,000 clones, roughly 89% appearing once. Sequenced input: peripheral blood. The receptors were sampled from a woman aged 45-59 years with active or convalescent COVID-19.

V gene TRBV7-8 combines with J gene TRBJ1-4; the D gene is possibly TRBD1 (5 bases). Trimming cost V 1 base and J 5 bases, with 17 bases left between them. The CDR3 loop spans 17 amino acids. Germline V gene sequence: CDR1 SGHVS, CDR2 FQNEAQ. The CDR3 loop is CASSLDLGWGENEKLFF. For the CDR3, the DNA is TGTGCCAGCAGCTTAGATTTAGGGTGGGGGGAAAATGAAAAACTGTTTTTT. Drawing the rest from reference TRBV7-8 and TRBJ1-4, the complete variable domain is GAGVSQSPRYKVAKRGQDVALRCDPISGHVSLFWYQQALGQGPEFLTYFQNEAQLDKSGLPSDRFFAERPEGSVSTLKIQRTQQEDSAVYLCASSLDLGWGENEKLFFGSGTQLSVL.

The V and J genes are TRBV3-1 (or the pseudogene TRBV3-2) and TRBJ1-4; 7 bases align to TRBD1. The CDR3 is 15 residues long. With 3 bases clipped from V and 8 bases from J, the junction kept 9 bases outside the gene matches. The germline CDR1 and CDR2 sequences are LGHDT and YNNKEL (reference sequence). CDR3 sequence: CASSHQLLTGEKLFF. The CDR3 bases are TGTGCCAGCAGCCACCAACTTCTGACAGGGGAAAAACTGTTTTTT.

The chain couples TRBV25-1 to TRBJ1-1; 7 bases match TRBD1. Germline V gene lookup returns CDR1 MGHDK and CDR2 SYGVNS. The CDR3 is 12 amino acids. V lost 5 bases and J lost 8; bases outside the gene matches: 5. The CDR3 loop is CASSKLDREAFF. The CDR3 DNA reads as TGTGCCAGCAGTAAGTTGGACAGGGAAGCTTTCTTT. Drawing the rest from reference TRBV25-1 and TRBJ1-1, the complete variable domain is EADIYQTPRYLVIGTGKKITLECSQTMGHDKMYWYQQDPGMELHLIHYSYGVNSTEKGDLSSESTVSRIRTEHFPLTLESARPSHTSQYLCASSKLDREAFFGQGTRLTVV.

The chain joins TRBV30 to TRBJ1-1; D is undetermined. The germline gives CDR1 GTSNPN, CDR2 SVGIG (reference sequence). The ends were cut back, 4 bases at V and 6 bases at J, with 15 bases in the middle. This CDR3 is built from 13 residues. CDR3 in DNA: TGTGCCTGGACTATCGGGGTAGGCCCTGAAGCTTTCTTT. Translation: CAWTIGVGPEAFF.

V is TRBV6-6 and J is TRBJ2-3; 10 bases align to TRBD2. After removal of 5 bases from V and 3 bases from J, the junction contained 5 bases not matched to a gene. This CDR3 contains 15 residues. From germline, CDR1 is MNHNY and CDR2 SVGAGI (reference sequence). This CDR3 reads CASSRTSGPTDTQYF. The CDR3 DNA sequence: TGTGCCAGCAGTCGGACTAGCGGCCCGACAGATACGCAGTATTTT.

The V call is TRBV5-5, the J call TRBJ1-1; no clear D gene. Deletions cut 4 bases from V and 1 base from J, with 5 bases between. This CDR3 region has 12 residues. Per germline, CDR1 SGHKS and CDR2 YYEKEE (reference sequence). The CDR3 DNA reads TGTGCCAGCAGCCTTCGGAACACTGAAGCTTTCTTT. The encoded protein is CASSLRNTEAFF. The entire variable domain, with the rest obtained from reference TRBV5-5 and TRBJ1-1, is as follows: DAGVTQSPTHLIKTRGQQVTLRCSPISGHKSVSWYQQVLGQGPQFIFQYYEKEERGRGNFPDRFSARQFPNYSSELNVNALLLGDSALYLCASSLRNTEAFFGQGTRLTVV.

The rearrangement joins TRBV5-1 to TRBJ1-5; D is uncertain. Deletions cut 3 bases from V and 3 bases from J, with 7 bases between. The CDR3 consists of 13 residues. In germline, CDR1 is SGHRS, CDR2 YFSETQ. The CDR3 DNA follows: TGCGCCAGCAGCTCAGGTCCCAATCAGCCCCAGCATTTT. Its translation: CASSSGPNQPQHF.

V is TRBV6-1 and J is TRBJ2-7, with 8 bases lining up with TRBD2. CDR3 length equals 14 residues. CDR1 and CDR2 from the germline V gene are MNHNS and SASEGT. J lost 6 bases, V lost 0 bases, and 4 bases had no gene match. In nucleotides, the CDR3 is TGTGCCAGCAGTGAAGCTTCTAGCGGGCTCGAGCAGTACTTC. Encoded protein: CASSEASSGLEQYF.

This clone was seen ten or more times. V and J are TRBV2 and TRBJ2-7; TRBD1 matches 9 bases. With 7 bases clipped from V and 3 bases from J, the junction kept 7 bases outside the gene matches. The CDR3 totals 14 residues. Germline V gene lookup returns CDR1 SNHLY and CDR2 FYNNEI. CDR3 residues: CASTGQGRDYEQYF. The CDR3 region has the DNA TGTGCCAGCACTGGACAGGGGAGGGACTACGAGCAGTACTTC. The complete variable domain, with remaining parts taken from reference TRBV2 and TRBJ2-7, reads EPEVTQTPSHQVTQMGQEVILRCVPISNHLYFYWYRQILGQKVEFLVSFYNNEISEKSEIFDDQFSVERPDGSNFTLKIRSTKLEDSAMYFCASTGQGRDYEQYFGPGTRLTVT.

The chain couples TRBV7-2 to TRBJ2-1; TRBD2 aligns across 9 bases. CDR3 size: 14 residues. V dropped 5 bases and J dropped 9; count of bases not matched to a gene: 8. Germline CDR1 reads SGHTA; CDR2 reads FQGNSA. CDR3 in amino acids: CASSPAGGPGEQFF. In DNA, the CDR3 is TGTGCCAGCAGCCCCGCGGGGGGGCCGGGTGAGCAGTTCTTC. The full variable domain, its missing parts supplied by reference TRBV7-2 and TRBJ2-1, is GAGVSQSPSNKVTEKGKDVELRCDPISGHTALYWYRQSLGQGLEFLIYFQGNSAPDKSGLPSDRFSAERTGGSVSTLTIQRTQQEDSAVYLCASSPAGGPGEQFFGPGTRLTVL.

The CDR3 region is CASSLQGLTEAFF. The CDR3 DNA follows: TGTGCCAGTAGTCTTCAGGGGCTCACTGAAGCTTTCTTT. The V call is TRBV19, the J call TRBJ1-1, with TRBD1 as a possible D gene (6 bases). Germline V gives CDR1 LNHDA, CDR2 SQIVND (reference sequence). CDR3 length: 13 amino acids. V was clipped by 5 bases and J by 4 bases, with 11 bases between them. The whole variable domain, remainder taken from reference TRBV19 and TRBJ1-1, is DGGITQSPKYLFRKEGQNVTLSCEQNLNHDAMYWYRQDPGQGLRLIYYSQIVNDFQKGDIAEGYSVSREKKESFPLTVTSAQKNPTAFYLCASSLQGLTEAFFGQGTRLTVV.

The chain recombines TRBV30 with TRBJ2-7, with 7 bases lining up with TRBD2. The germline V gene encodes CDR1 GTSNPN and CDR2 SVGIG (reference sequence). The CDR3 spans 13 residues. J was trimmed by 4 bases and V by 1 base; bases with no gene match: 4. CDR3 DNA: TGTGCCTGGAGTGCGGGGGGATCTTACGAGCAGTACTTC. Protein: CAWSAGGSYEQYF. Combining the CDR3 with reference TRBV30 and TRBJ2-7 gives the whole variable domain SQTIHQWPATLVQPVGSPLSLECTVEGTSNPNLYWYRQAAGRGLQLLFYSVGIGQISSEVPQNLSASRPQDRQFILSSKKLLLSDSGFYLCAWSAGGSYEQYFGPGTRLTVT.

The chain recombines TRBV18 with TRBJ1-2; a weak D match, TRBD1 (5 bases). Trimming stripped 3 bases from V and 6 bases from J, with 17 bases between. From germline, CDR1 is KGHSH and CDR2 LQKENI. CDR3 length: 15 amino acids. CDR3 DNA sequence: TGTGCCAGCTCACCCAGGGAGCGGGTATTGGATGGCTACACCTTC. It codes for CASSPRERVLDGYTF.

The rearrangement links TRBV27 to TRBJ2-1; 9 bases map to TRBD2. Looked up from germline, CDR1 is MNHEY and CDR2 is SMNVEV (reference sequence). Unmatched junction bases numbered 4, after V lost 5 bases and J lost 5 bases. CDR3 length: 14 amino acids. The CDR3 bases are TGTGCCAGCAGTCCTCTAGCGGGGAACAATGAGCAGTTCTTC. Its translation: CASSPLAGNNEQFF.

This clone was counted a single time. The rearrangement uses TRBV6-5 and TRBJ2-1, with a possible D match to TRBD2 (5 bases). The germline V and J ends were trimmed by 8 bases and 1 base, with 15 bases remaining between them. The CDR3 extends over 15 amino acids. The germline gives CDR1 MNHEY, CDR2 SVGAGI. DNA of the CDR3: TGTGCCAGCGGAACCGGGATTTCTTCCTACAATGAGCAGTTCTTC. Protein: CASGTGISSYNEQFF.

The chain combines TRBV28 with TRBJ1-6, with D possibly TRBD1 on 5 matching bases. V lost 3 bases and J 1 base, leaving 10 bases between the germline ends. This CDR3 comprises 16 residues. Germline CDR1 is MDHEN and CDR2 is SYDVKM. CDR3 DNA: TGTGCCAGCAGTTTGCTGGGGCCATCCTATAATTCACCCCTCCACTTT. Translated, it gives CASSLLGPSYNSPLHF. Full variable domain (rest looked up from reference TRBV28 and TRBJ1-6): DVKVTQSSRYLVKRTGEKVFLECVQDMDHENMFWYRQDPGLGLRLIYFSYDVKMKEKGDIPEGYSVSREKKERFSLILESASTNQTSMYLCASSLLGPSYNSPLHFGNGTRLTVT.

V is TRBV2 and J is TRBJ1-1; 7 bases map to TRBD1. Germline V gene lookup returns CDR1 SNHLY and CDR2 FYNNEI. The CDR3 length is 12 residues. J was trimmed by 6 bases and V by 5 bases; bases with no gene match: 3. The CDR3 sequence: CASSLDRPEAFF. CDR3 sequence (DNA): TGTGCCAGCAGTTTGGACAGGCCTGAAGCTTTCTTT. The variable domain in full, completed from reference TRBV2 and TRBJ1-1, reads EPEVTQTPSHQVTQMGQEVILRCVPISNHLYFYWYRQILGQKVEFLVSFYNNEISEKSEIFDDQFSVERPDGSNFTLKIRSTKLEDSAMYFCASSLDRPEAFFGQGTRLTVV.

In DNA, the CDR3 is TGTGCCAGCAGCCCGGGACTAGCGGGAGGAAATGGGGATGAGCAGTTCTTC. It yields the protein CASSPGLAGGNGDEQFF. The chain has TRBV4-2 and TRBJ2-1, with 15 bases identical to TRBD2. The J segment lost 8 bases and the V segment lost 4 bases, leaving 9 bases of the junction unmatched. The CDR3 extends over 17 amino acids. The germline V gene encodes CDR1 LGHNA and CDR2 YNFKEQ.

This rearrangement joins TRBV5-4 to TRBJ2-1; TRBD2 aligns across 13 bases. Germline V gives CDR1 SGHNT, CDR2 YYREEE (reference sequence). The CDR3 is 16 residues long. J gave up 3 bases and V 3 bases, and 3 bases lay outside the gene matches. In DNA form, the CDR3 reads TGTGCCAGCAGCTGGGGGACTAGCGGGAACTACAATGAGCAGTTCTTC. It is translated as CASSWGTSGNYNEQFF.

The chain combines TRBV29-1 with TRBJ2-1; D perhaps matches TRBD1 (5 bases). V shed 1 base and J shed 8 bases, with 6 bases lying between them. This CDR3 is built from 11 residues. Germline V CDR1 and CDR2: SQVTM, ANQGSEA. The DNA of the CDR3 is TGCAGCGTTGAAGTCAGGGATGAGCAGTTCTTC. Translating gives CSVEVRDEQFF.

The chain combines TRBV18 with TRBJ1-4; D gene unclear. The CDR3 is 14 amino acids. CDR1 KGHSH and CDR2 LQKENI come from the germline V gene. V lost 3 bases to trimming and J lost 4 bases, with 9 bases between them. CDR3 amino acids: CASSPMSGNEKLFF. The CDR3 DNA follows: TGTGCCAGCTCACCCATGAGTGGTAATGAAAAACTGTTTTTT.

A single count supports this clone. The V and J genes are TRBV11-3 and TRBJ1-1; TRBD1 is a possible D gene (5 bases). CDR1 and CDR2 from the germline V gene are SGHNT and YENEEA. The length of the CDR3 is 14 residues. V was cut by 5 bases and J by 5 bases, with 15 bases left in between. The CDR3 region is CASSHTAGSTEAFF. The CDR3 nucleotides read TGTGCCAGCAGCCATACTGCAGGGTCTACTGAAGCTTTCTTT.

The gene calls are TRBV4-2 and TRBJ2-7; maybe TRBD1 (5 bases). V was pared by 0 bases and J by 9 bases, with 12 bases between. CDR1 LGHNA and CDR2 YNFKEQ come from the germline V gene. This CDR3 comprises 13 residues. The CDR3: CASSQESRVRQYF. The DNA for the CDR3 is TGTGCCAGCAGCCAAGAATCCAGGGTTAGGCAGTACTTC.